This TCR beta chain was observed in a study of siplizumab effects on memory and regulatory T cells. Study at large: With siplizumab at approximately 0.99 ug/mL or without drug, mixed lymphocyte reactions were set up in pairs. Whole-study findings and limits: The study did not confirm that proliferating Tregs from siplizumab cultures were suppressive.

The CDR3 has 11 amino acids. Germline V gene sequence: CDR1 MDHEN, CDR2 SYDVKM. Mixed lymphocyte reaction cells underwent about 6 days of coculture at 37°C. The reaction combined CFSE-labelled responder PBMCs and Violet Dye-labelled stimulator PBMCs at a 1:1 ratio. A note on this clone: Antigen: not known. The junction departs from germline at one end; a sequencing error may be responsible.

The data were produced by immunoSEQ multiplex PCR, yet TCRdb's version contains in-frame clones alone and is incomplete. The sample consists of more than 5,500 clones, approximately 34% of them appearing once. This sequence was found in a human donor in good health; the cells came from an allogeneic mixed lymphocyte reaction. V usage is TRBV28 and J usage is TRBJ2-7; 7 nucleotides agree with TRBD1. Sequenced input: CFSE-low (dividing) CD8+ T cells sorted from an allogeneic mixed lymphocyte reaction. The DNA of the CDR3 is TGTGCCAGCAGTTTAGTGGGACAGACAAGCTTC. Translation gives CASSLVGQTSF.